These 27 T cell receptor beta chains were all obtained from the same sample, sequenced in a study of shared clonotypes between healthy human individuals. TCRdb keeps only in-frame clones here, not all; method: immunoSEQ multiplex PCR. Here the sample spans about 520,000 clones, around 96% being singletons. The sample taken for sequencing was naive CD4+ T cells sorted from blood. Subset of the sample: CD45RA+ positively selected. These receptors all come from a woman aged 25 to 45 in good health.

V gene TRBV6-6 combines with J gene TRBJ2-7; D possibly corresponds to TRBD1 (5 bases). Trimming took 0 bases from V and 1 from J, leaving 7 bases between them. The CDR3 loop spans 14 amino acids. Germline-derived CDR1 and CDR2 are MNHNY and SVGAGI (reference sequence). As DNA, the CDR3 is TGTGCCAGCAGTTACTCTCAGGGTTCCTACGAGCAGTACTTC. Protein product: CASSYSQGSYEQYF.

The chain links TRBV2 to TRBJ2-3, with D perhaps matching TRBD2 (6 bases). Trimming pared 0 bases from V and 1 base from J, leaving 8 bases between. This CDR3 has 15 residues. CDR1 and CDR2 from the germline V gene are SNHLY and FYNNEI. The CDR3 loop reads CASSEAGGGTDTQYF. The CDR3 DNA follows: TGTGCCAGCAGTGAAGCGGGAGGCGGCACAGATACGCAGTATTTT.

This chain connects TRBV6-6 to TRBJ2-7; TRBD2 is a possible D gene (6 bases). Per the germline V gene, CDR1 is MNHNY and CDR2 is SVGAGI (reference sequence). With 6 bases removed from V and 3 bases from J, the gap between germline ends came to 15 bases. The CDR3 is made up of 14 amino acids. The CDR3 coding sequence is TGTGCCAGCAGCGTCGGGGACTCGCTCTACGAGCAGTACTTC. It yields the protein CASSVGDSLYEQYF.

This chain joins TRBV18 and TRBJ1-1; no definite D call. This CDR3 is built from 13 residues. V was cut by 3 bases and J by 8 bases, with 13 bases left in between. Germline V gives CDR1 KGHSH, CDR2 LQKENI. CDR3 sequence reads: CASSPPTRLEAFF. CDR3 DNA sequence: TGTGCCAGCTCACCCCCCACAAGGCTAGAAGCTTTCTTT.

The CDR3 nucleotides are TGTGCCAGCAGCTTAGATGGGTCCCTATCGGACTATGGCTACACCTTC. The encoded protein is CASSLDGSLSDYGYTF. The gene calls are TRBV7-9 and TRBJ1-2; D is undetermined. Germline loops: CDR1 SEHNR, CDR2 FQNEAQ (reference sequence). Trimming left V 1 base short and J 3 bases short, with 15 bases between. The CDR3 covers 16 residues.

The rearrangement joins TRBV6-5 to TRBJ2-3; D perhaps matches TRBD1 (6 bases). This CDR3 comprises 14 residues. The V end was cut by 2 bases, the J end by 6 bases, with 12 bases between. The V gene's germline CDR1 is MNHEY and CDR2 SVGAGI. CDR3 nucleotide sequence: TGTGCCAGCAGTTACGCCTCAGGGGTGGATACGCAGTATTTT. The encoded protein is CASSYASGVDTQYF.

The CDR3 here is CASRKGFMKTQYF. CDR3 nucleotide sequence: TGTGCCAGCAGGAAAGGGTTTATGAAGACCCAGTACTTC. The chain uses TRBV11-2 and TRBJ2-5; no reliable D call. V lost 6 bases and J 6 bases, leaving 14 bases between the germline ends. The CDR3 runs 13 residues. Germline loops: CDR1 SGHAT, CDR2 FQNNGV.

CDR3 sequence: CASSLFGAYEQYF. CDR3 nucleotide sequence: TGTGCCAGCAGCTTGTTCGGGGCCTACGAGCAGTACTTC. The chain employs TRBV5-6 and TRBJ2-7, with D possibly matching TRBD2 (5 bases). The V and J ends lost 1 base and 2 bases respectively, with 7 bases between them. The CDR3 spans 13 residues. The germline V gene encodes CDR1 SGHDT and CDR2 YYEEEE.

The chain recombines TRBV2 with TRBJ2-5; 14 bases line up with TRBD2. The length of the CDR3 is 15 residues. J lost 5 bases, V lost 6 bases, and 5 bases had no gene match. In germline, CDR1 is SNHLY, CDR2 FYNNEI. The CDR3 spells CASSAGLAGVETQYF. The CDR3, as DNA: TGTGCCAGCAGCGCGGGACTAGCGGGAGTTGAGACCCAGTACTTC.

The rearrangement uses TRBV19 and TRBJ1-1; D not certain. CDR3 size: 13 residues. V gave up 5 bases and J gave up 1 base, with 8 bases separating them. CDR1 LNHDA and CDR2 SQIVND come from the germline V gene (reference sequence). The DNA of the CDR3 is TGTGCCAGTAGTCAACAGAAGAACACTGAAGCTTTCTTT. This codes for CASSQQKNTEAFF.

The chain has TRBV5-6 and TRBJ2-4; D remains unclear. This CDR3 comprises 15 residues. Germline V gene sequence: CDR1 SGHDT, CDR2 YYEEEE. V was clipped by 4 bases and J by 3 bases, with 14 bases between them. The CDR3 nucleotides read TGTGCCAGCAGCCGTCTAAGGGTGGGCAAAAACATTCAGTACTTC. Its protein product is CASSRLRVGKNIQYF.

J is TRBJ1-1 and V is TRBV7-8; the D is unclear. The V end lost 5 bases, the J end lost 6 bases, and 16 bases lay between the germline ends. Per the germline V gene, CDR1 is SGHVS and CDR2 is FQNEAQ. The CDR3 has 14 residues. The DNA of the CDR3 is TGTGCCAGCAGCCCTAAAGTAACGACCGCTGAAGCTTTCTTT. Residues: CASSPKVTTAEAFF.

The chain has TRBV6-5 and TRBJ2-7, with 9 bases that match TRBD1. The CDR3 consists of 14 residues. The V gene's germline CDR1 is MNHEY and CDR2 SVGAGI. The V and J ends lost 2 bases and 2 bases, in that order; junction bases with no gene match: 1. DNA of the CDR3: TGTGCCAGCAGTTACGGGACAGGGCCCTACGAGCAGTACTTC. This translates into CASSYGTGPYEQYF.

The chain employs TRBV25-1 and TRBJ2-5; D may be TRBD2 (7 bases). From germline, CDR1 is MGHDK and CDR2 SYGVNS. Trimming pared 2 bases from V and 7 bases from J, leaving 11 bases between. This CDR3 spans 13 amino acids. This CDR3 reads CASSEGGAGTQYF. CDR3 bases: TGTGCCAGCAGTGAAGGGGGGGCAGGGACCCAGTACTTC.

The chain has TRBV4-2 and TRBJ2-1; 8 nucleotides match TRBD2. CDR1 and CDR2 from the germline V gene are LGHNA and YNFKEQ. The length of the CDR3 is 15 residues. With 5 bases clipped from V and 9 bases from J, the junction kept 12 bases outside the gene matches. CDR3 residues: CASSAGSGRISEQFF. CDR3 coding DNA: TGTGCCAGCAGCGCGGGGAGCGGGAGAATCAGTGAGCAGTTCTTC.

The chain uses TRBV5-6 and TRBJ2-7; 10 nucleotides agree with TRBD1. CDR1 is SGHDT and CDR2 is YYEEEE in the germline V gene. This CDR3 has 16 residues. V lost 4 bases and J lost 1; bases outside the gene matches: 8. The CDR3: CASSVGGQGRSYEQYF. Written as DNA, the CDR3 is TGTGCCAGCAGCGTGGGGGGACAGGGGCGTTCCTACGAGCAGTACTTC.

The rearrangement links TRBV29-1 to TRBJ1-2; D is perhaps TRBD1 (5 bases). The CDR3 runs to 12 residues. V was pared by 0 bases and J by 8 bases, with 10 bases between. Germline CDR1 SQVTM, CDR2 ANQGSEA. CDR3 protein: CSVEDRKGGYTF. The CDR3 nucleotides are TGCAGCGTTGAAGATCGGAAGGGGGGCTACACCTTC.

The table lists this clone with a count of one. The V call is TRBV19, the J call TRBJ1-2, with a possible D match to TRBD1 (5 bases). The CDR3 is 15 amino acids. Germline CDR1 reads LNHDA; CDR2 reads SQIVND (reference sequence). V lost 4 bases and J lost 3, with 15 bases in between. The CDR3 loop reads CASSNGVTGDYGYTF. CDR3 DNA sequence: TGTGCCAGTAGTAACGGCGTGACGGGGGACTATGGCTACACCTTC.

The chain joins TRBV11-3 to TRBJ2-7; possible D gene TRBD2, 6 bases. CDR1 SGHNT and CDR2 YENEEA come from the germline V gene. The CDR3 is 13 amino acids. V dropped 1 base and J dropped 5 bases, with 9 bases sitting between them. The CDR3 DNA follows: TGTGCCAGCAGCTTAGGGCTAGCGAACGAGCAGTACTTC. Residues: CASSLGLANEQYF.

The chain has TRBV7-9 and TRBJ2-1; D is uncertain. Germline loops: CDR1 SEHNR, CDR2 FQNEAQ (reference sequence). The V gene lost 5 bases and the J gene lost 8 bases, with 10 bases spanning the gap. This CDR3 contains 12 residues. CDR3 in amino acids: CASSRMSDEQFF. CDR3 DNA sequence: TGTGCCAGCAGCCGGATGTCGGATGAGCAGTTCTTC.

This chain uses TRBV5-1 with TRBJ2-3; 7 nucleotides agree with TRBD1. The CDR3 runs to 15 residues. Looked up from germline, CDR1 is SGHRS and CDR2 is YFSETQ. With V trimmed by 4 bases and J by 5 bases, 10 bases remained unmatched. The CDR3, as DNA: TGCGCCAGCAGCCTCACAGGGGCATCTGTAGATACGCAGTATTTT. As protein: CASSLTGASVDTQYF.

The gene calls are TRBV19 and TRBJ1-5; D is unclear. CDR1 and CDR2 from the germline V gene are LNHDA and SQIVND (reference sequence). The CDR3 sequence is 15 residues long. The ends were cut back, 2 bases at V and 5 bases at J, with 13 bases in the middle. In DNA form, the CDR3 reads TGTGCCAGTAGTATATTCGGGAGCGGCGATCAGCCCCAGCATTTT. It translates to CASSIFGSGDQPQHF.

V is TRBV29-1 and J is TRBJ1-3; a possible D gene is TRBD1 (5 bases). The CDR3 spans 13 residues. The V gene's germline CDR1 is SQVTM and CDR2 ANQGSEA. Trimming left V 0 bases short and J 3 bases short, with 6 bases between. The CDR3 nucleotides read TGCAGCGTTGAAGAGGGACTTGGAAACACCATATATTTT. Protein sequence: CSVEEGLGNTIYF.

CDR3 DNA: TGCGCCAGCAGCTTCGATTTAGGCAGGGTGGAGACTGAAGCTTTCTTT. It encodes CASSFDLGRVETEAFF. The chain joins TRBV5-1 to TRBJ1-1; TRBD1 might be the D (5 bases). Germline assignment: CDR1 SGHRS and CDR2 YFSETQ. This CDR3 comprises 16 residues. V was shortened by 2 bases and J by 5 bases, with 19 bases between the two germline ends.

This chain joins TRBV28 and TRBJ2-2; no definite D call. CDR1 and CDR2 (germline): MDHEN, SYDVKM. Trimming took off 6 bases at V and 0 bases at J, with 5 bases between the two ends. This CDR3 is built from 13 residues. CDR3 bases: TGTGCCAGCAGGACCACGAACACCGGGGAGCTGTTTTTT. Translated: CASRTTNTGELFF.

The chain joins TRBV7-3 to TRBJ1-1; D possibly corresponds to TRBD1 (6 bases). Trimming stripped 5 bases from V and 2 bases from J, with 24 bases between. Germline values: CDR1 SGHTA, CDR2 FQGTGA. This CDR3 has 18 residues. CDR3 sequence reads: CASSPGGHGLNKNTEAFF. The CDR3 DNA follows: TGTGCCAGCAGCCCCGGGGGACACGGACTAAATAAAAACACTGAAGCTTTCTTT.

The gene calls are TRBV7-9 and TRBJ1-4; D gene uncertain. Germline V gene data show CDR1 as SEHNR and CDR2 as FQNEAQ (reference sequence). The CDR3 length is 16 residues. V was clipped by 4 bases and J by 0 bases, with 12 bases between them. The CDR3 is CASSSVGAATNEKLFF. As DNA, the CDR3 is TGTGCCAGCAGCTCCGTTGGCGCAGCAACTAATGAAAAACTGTTTTTT.